This TCR beta chain appears in the sequencing data of a study of T cell repertoires in cytomegalovirus infection. Study context: HLA-B-restricted CMV epitopes that are well studied, plus recently identified HLA-C-restricted ones, were used by the study. Public TCR beta signatures indicated both CMV infection and matching HLA type.

This clonotype was detected ten times or more. Antigen specificity is unknown. CDR1 is SGHVS, CDR2 FQNEAQ, per germline. V was shortened by 1 base and J by 3 bases, with 12 bases between the two germline ends. The CDR3 has 15 residues. TCRdb independently ran MiXCR on the reads; one entry per CDR3 protein. The sample lists about 920,000 distinct CDR3 sequences, about 33% occurring once. The receptor comes from a human donor in good health (CMV status not recorded). Some clones in this sample may be carry-over from other donors' samples. The sample in question was cultured CD8+ T cells from PBMCs, obtained from culture after CMV antigen stimulation. The chain is built from TRBV7-8 and TRBJ2-5; D may be TRBD2 (6 bases). The CDR3 nucleotides are TGTGCCAGCAGCTTAGAGCCGACTAGGGAAGAGACCCAGTACTTC. Its translation: CASSLEPTREETQYF.